This T cell receptor (beta chain) was identified in a study of T cell responses to AZD1222 COVID-19 vaccine. The repertoire was sequenced with immunoSEQ multiplex PCR; TCRdb's copy has only in-frame clones and lacks some. This table has approximately 120,000 clones, 80% to 90% appearing once. With regard to this clone: What it binds is unknown.

Whole-study results and caveats: Among AZD1222 vaccinees, only six were seropositive at baseline.

Second-dose groups at about 4 or about 12 weeks were pooled. In germline, CDR1 is SGHAT, CDR2 FQNNGV. The germline V and J ends were trimmed by 6 bases and 10 bases, with 9 bases remaining between them. The CDR3 extends over 11 amino acids. The clonotype comes from an adult who received the AZD1222 COVID-19 vaccine. The chain combines TRBV11-2 with TRBJ2-2; D remains unclear. Sequences were derived from peripheral blood, sampled 28 days after the second AZD1222 dose. The CDR3: CASRLREELFF. The DNA of the CDR3 is TGTGCCAGCAGGCTTAGAGAGGAGCTGTTTTTT. Full variable domain (rest looked up from reference TRBV11-2 and TRBJ2-2): EAGVAQSPRYKIIEKRQSVAFWCNPISGHATLYWYQQILGQGPKLLIQFQNNGVVDDSQLPKDRFSAERLKGVDSTLKIQPAKLEDSAVYLCASRLREELFFGEGSRLTVL.